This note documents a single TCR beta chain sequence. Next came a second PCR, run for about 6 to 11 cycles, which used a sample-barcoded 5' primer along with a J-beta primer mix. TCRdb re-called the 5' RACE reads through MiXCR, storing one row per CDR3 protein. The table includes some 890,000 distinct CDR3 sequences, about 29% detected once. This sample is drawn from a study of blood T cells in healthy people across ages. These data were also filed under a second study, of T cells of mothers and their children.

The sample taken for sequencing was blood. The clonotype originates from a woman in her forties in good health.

CDR3 in DNA: TGTGCCGCGGGGGGGGCCAACTACGAGCAGTACTTC. This sequence encodes CAAGGANYEQYF. The V gene is TRBV2, the J gene TRBJ2-7; TRBD2 agrees at 9 bases. This CDR3 is built from 12 residues. V was clipped by 11 bases and J by 3 bases; unmatched bases: 5. The V gene's germline CDR1 is SNHLY and CDR2 FYNNEI.